The next 7 T cell receptor beta chains were all read from a single sample in a study of T cell clonality in common variable immunodeficiency. Clones were sequenced by immunoSEQ multiplex PCR, and TCRdb holds only the in-frame ones, with some missing. Sampling found approximately 30,000 clones, none seen once. Material: peripheral blood mononuclear cells. The source of these receptors is a person aged 18 to 69 in good health.

This clone was observed many times. The read ends 3 residues before the CDR3 terminus; that terminus is restored from the germline J gene. Distinct nucleotide sequences in the sample also encode this CDR3. The V gene is TRBV7-8, the J gene TRBJ2-3; D possibly corresponds to TRBD2 (6 bases). The germline V and J ends were trimmed by 1 base and 2 bases, with 16 bases remaining between them. Looked up from germline, CDR1 is SGHVS and CDR2 is FQNEAQ. The CDR3 extends over 17 amino acids. CDR3 in amino acids: CASSLGSVIADTDTQYF. CDR3 DNA (partial): TGTGCCAGCAGCTTAGGGTCAGTAATAGCGGACACAGATACG. Full variable domain (rest looked up from reference TRBV7-8 and TRBJ2-3): GAGVSQSPRYKVAKRGQDVALRCDPISGHVSLFWYQQALGQGPEFLTYFQNEAQLDKSGLPSDRFFAERPEGSVSTLKIQRTQQEDSAVYLCASSLGSVIADTDTQYFGPGTRLTVL.

In its sample, this clone was seen many times. The read halts 3 residues ahead of the CDR3 end, with the missing end drawn from the germline J gene. V is TRBV6-2 or TRBV6-3 and J is TRBJ2-7; D call uncertain. The CDR3 length is 14 residues. Trimming took 5 bases from V and 3 from J, leaving 14 bases between them. Looked up from germline, CDR1 is MNHEY and CDR2 is SVGEGT. The DNA read from the CDR3 is TGTGCCAGCAGTCGTTTATCCTCTCTCTACGAG. It translates to CASSRLSSLYE. The whole CDR3 region reads CASSRLSSLYEQYF.

Of note for this clone: The read stops 3 residues short of the end of the CDR3; the missing end is completed from the germline J gene. The rearrangement uses TRBV7-9 and TRBJ2-3; D is perhaps TRBD1 (6 bases). Looked up from germline, CDR1 is SEHNR and CDR2 is FQNEAQ (reference sequence). This CDR3 is built from 15 residues. The CDR3 loop reads CASSLDTGPGQTQYF. CDR3 DNA, as far as it was read: TGTGCCAGCAGCTTAGATACAGGGCCGGGTCAGACG.

This clone was counted ten times or more. Read coverage stops 3 residues before the CDR3 terminus; the germline J gene supplies the remainder. The rearrangement joins TRBV5-1 to TRBJ2-1; D not certain. From germline, CDR1 is SGHRS and CDR2 YFSETQ. The length of the CDR3 is 11 residues. V was trimmed by 3 bases and J by 6 bases, leaving 4 bases between them. This chain's CDR3 is CASSSSNEQFF. CDR3 bases read: TGCGCCAGCAGCTCTTCCAATGAG.

The table lists this clone with many counts. CDR3 residues: CAWRPTLGEGVEAFF. Partial CDR3 DNA: TGTGCCTGGAGGCCGACATTGGGCGAGGGGGTTGAA. The V and J genes are TRBV30 and TRBJ1-1; tentatively, D is TRBD1 (6 bases). The read terminates 3 residues before the CDR3 end, so the remaining end is supplied by the germline J gene. Deletions cut 3 bases from V and 7 bases from J, with 21 bases between. The CDR3 spans 15 residues. Looked up from germline, CDR1 is GTSNPN and CDR2 is SVGIG (reference sequence).

Ten or more counts support this clone. The CDR3 end lies 3 residues beyond the end of the read and is filled in from the germline J gene. The chain employs TRBV18 and TRBJ2-5; 9 nucleotides align to TRBD1. Per the germline V gene, CDR1 is KGHSH and CDR2 is LQKENI. There are 17 residues in the CDR3. With V trimmed by 4 bases and J by 1 base, 10 bases remained unmatched. CDR3 bases read: TGTGCCAGCTCACAAGCACCGGGACAGGGCCCCCAAGAGACC. It yields the protein CASSQAPGQGPQET. From start to end, the CDR3 is CASSQAPGQGPQETQYF.

This clone was recorded at least ten times. The sequence runs out 3 residues before the end of the CDR3; the remainder is reconstructed from the germline J gene. V usage is TRBV5-1 and J usage is TRBJ2-3, with 7 bases identical to TRBD1. Trimming removed 3 bases from V and 5 bases from J; junction bases left unmatched: 0. Germline CDR1 reads SGHRS; CDR2 reads YFSETQ. This CDR3 spans 12 amino acids. The sequenced CDR3 bases are TGCGCCAGCAGCTCAGGGGGAGATACG. Amino acid sequence: CASSSGGDT. The entire CDR3 is CASSSGGDTQYF.